This entry is about one T cell receptor beta chain. Its antigen remains unidentified. Germline V gene sequence: CDR1 SGHTA, CDR2 FQGTGA. This CDR3 is 17 amino acids long. J gave up 9 bases and V 6 bases, and 17 bases lay outside the gene matches. The data belong to a study of radiation and T cells in renal cell carcinoma. At the level of the study: Nephrectomy followed 15 Gy stereotactic body radiation by 4 weeks.

General study findings and limits: Pretreatment tumor biopsies were lacking, so baseline clonotypes are unknown. In blood, top tumor clones expanded by 2 weeks, shrinking by 4.

Only in-frame clones appear in the TCRdb table, and some are missing; sequencing was by immunoSEQ multiplex PCR. The data contain 85,000 to 100,000 clones, 80% to 90% of them singletons. The sample's time point: baseline pretreatment blood. Sample treatment: 15 Gy SBRT to primary tumor, nephrectomy 4 weeks later. Clear cell pathology was present in this patient's renal cell carcinoma. The chain has TRBV7-3 and TRBJ2-1; 10 bases align to TRBD2. The specimen comprised blood, sampled from a patient whose treatment included radiotherapy and nephrectomy. The receptor comes from a man aged 45-65 years with renal cell carcinoma. CDR3 bases: TGTGCCAGCAGACGTAACGCGCAAGCGGGAGGGCCAGGTGAGCAGTTCTTC. As protein: CASRRNAQAGGPGEQFF.